These T cell receptor beta chains were read from a single sample in a study of TIL therapy for anti-PD-1-resistant metastatic lung cancer. Only in-frame clones appear in the TCRdb table, and some are missing; sequencing was by immunoSEQ multiplex PCR. The table lists tens of thousands of clones, roughly 69% of them singletons. The starting material was blood, obtained at baseline. The source is a person between 25 and 80 years old with non-small cell lung cancer. The CDR3 runs from the conserved cysteine through the conserved F or W. The D gene is left open where the match is weak. Clone size is stated in some rows and not others, as once, few, many or a class when expanded.

NA TRBJ1-5 NA TRBV6-5 TGTGCCAGCAGTTCGCAGTACGATAGCAATCAGCCCCAGCATTTT CASSSQYDSNQPQHF
TRBD2 TRBJ2-1 NA TRBV4-1 TGCGCCAGCAGCCAAAGTTCGGGAGGCCTCTACAATGAGCAGTTCTTC CASSQSSGGLYNEQFF
NA TRBJ1-2 NA TRBV5-6 TGTGCCAGCACCCCCTGGGACAAACTGAACTATGGCTACACCTTC CASTPWDKLNYGYTF
NA TRBJ1-1 few TRBV5-1 TGCGCCAGCAGCACCGGACAGACGACTGAAGCTTTCTTT CASSTGQTTEAFF
NA TRBJ2-7 NA TRBV5-5 TGTGCCAGCAGCGGGGGCCTCTACGAGCAGTACTTC CASSGGLYEQYF
TRBD1 TRBJ1-1 few TRBV5-4 TGTGCCAGCAGCACAGGGGATACTGAAGCTTTCTTT CASSTGDTEAFF
TRBD1 TRBJ1-2 NA TRBV11-1 TGTGCCAGCAGTTGGACAGGGGACTATGGCTACACCTTC CASSWTGDYGYTF
NA TRBJ2-1 NA TRBV7-8 TGTGCCAGCAATAGGGCCCGGACTCACAATGAGCAGTTCTTC CASNRARTHNEQFF
NA TRBJ2-1 NA TRBV19 TGTGCCAGTAGTACCGGGACCGGGGGTCACAATGAGCAGTTCTTC CASSTGTGGHNEQFF
TRBD1 TRBJ2-3 NA TRBV11-3 TGTGCCAGCAGCTTATGGGGACAGGGGGGCCGGGGCACAGATACGCAGTATTTT CASSLWGQGGRGTDTQYF
NA TRBJ2-7 NA TRBV28 TGTGCCAGCAGACCGTGGGGCGAGCTCCGGGCCGAGCAGTACTTC CASRPWGELRAEQYF
NA TRBJ1-4 NA TRBV19 TGTGCCAGTACCCGGACAGCTACTAATGAAAAACTGTTTTTT CASTRTATNEKLFF
NA TRBJ1-2 NA TRBV27 TGTGCCAGCAGTTTATCACATACCCCCCGGAGGTCTATCGGGGATGGCTACACCTTC CASSLSHTPRRSIGDGYTF
NA TRBJ2-5 few TRBV29-1 TGCAGCGTTGCAGTACAAGAGACCCAGTACTTC CSVAVQETQYF
NA TRBJ2-5 few TRBV5-4 TGTGCCAGCAGCTTGGTTGAGGAGACCCAGTACTTC CASSLVEETQYF
NA TRBJ1-5 few TRBV9 TGTGCCAGGGGACCGAAGGGGTTACAGCCCCAGCATTTT CARGPKGLQPQHF
NA TRBJ1-1 NA TRBV18 TGTGCCAGCTCACTAAATCAGAACACTGAAGCTTTCTTT CASSLNQNTEAFF
TRBD1 TRBJ2-7 NA TRBV5-3 TGTGCCAGAAGCCAAGGCAAGGGGGCTCCCAAAAACGAGCAGTACTTC CARSQGKGAPKNEQYF
TRBD1 TRBJ1-5 few TRBV6-1 TGTGCCAGCAGCCAGAACAGGGGGCGGAATCAGCCCCAGCATTTT CASSQNRGRNQPQHF
NA TRBJ2-3 NA TRBV7-9 TGTGCCAGCAGCCCTCGGGACTCGGGTACGCAGTATTTT CASSPRDSGTQYF
NA TRBJ1-4 NA TRBV6-1 TGTGCCACCATGACAGGCTTCCCAACTAATGAAAAACTGTTTTTT CATMTGFPTNEKLFF
TRBD1 TRBJ1-1 NA TRBV4-1 TGCGCCAGCAGCCAGACCGGGACAGGGGTAATCTTGAACACTGAAGCTTTCTTT CASSQTGTGVILNTEAFF
NA TRBJ2-1 medium-sized TRBV10-2 TGCGCCAGCATGGGGACCTACAATGAGCAGTTCTTC CASMGTYNEQFF
NA TRBJ1-5 NA TRBV15 TGTGCCACCAGCGGCGGGTTGTATAGCAATCAGCCCCAGCATTTT CATSGGLYSNQPQHF
NA TRBJ2-2 NA TRBV7-2 TGTGCCAGCAGCTTAGGGGGGCTGCGCACCGGGGAGCTGTTTTTT CASSLGGLRTGELFF
NA TRBJ2-1 NA TRBV7-2 TGTGCCAGCAGCCGACAGCGCTCCTACAATGAGCAGTTCTTC CASSRQRSYNEQFF
TRBD1 TRBJ2-7 NA TRBV29-1 TGCAGCGCCCAAAGCAGGGGGCGCTTCTACGAGCAGTACTTC CSAQSRGRFYEQYF
TRBD1 TRBJ1-6 NA TRBV5-1 TGCGCCAGCAGCCGGGGGGACAGCTCCTATAATTCACCCCTCCACTTT CASSRGDSSYNSPLHF
NA TRBJ1-2 NA TRBV5-8 TGTGCCAGCAGCTTCGACAGAGTCTATGGCTACACCTTC CASSFDRVYGYTF
NA TRBJ1-2 NA TRBV5-1 TGCGCCAGCAGCCCAGACGACTATGGCTACACCTTC CASSPDDYGYTF
NA TRBJ2-1 NA TRBV27 TGTGCCAGCTCAGTTTTGGGACCCGCCTACAATGAGCAGTTCTTC CASSVLGPAYNEQFF
NA TRBJ2-1 NA TRBV5-1 TGCGCCAGCAGACAACCGGGATCCCCTTTTAATGAGCAGTTCTTC CASRQPGSPFNEQFF
TRBD2 TRBJ2-3 NA TRBV18 TGTGCCAGCTCACCGCCCGGGAGGGGCACAGATACGCAGTATTTT CASSPPGRGTDTQYF
NA TRBJ2-1 NA TRBV19 TGTGCCAGTAGTTTTAGCGCCTACAATGAGCAGTTCTTC CASSFSAYNEQFF
NA TRBJ2-4 once TRBV30 TGTGCCTGGAGGCCCGCGGGACTTGGGAACATTCAGTACTTC CAWRPAGLGNIQYF
NA TRBJ1-6 few TRBV4-2 TGTGCCAGCAGCCGGGATATTCTGAATTCACCCCTCCACTTT CASSRDILNSPLHF
NA TRBJ2-7 few TRBV7-9 TGTGCCAGCAGCTTAATTAACGGCGAGCAGTACTTC CASSLINGEQYF
TRBD1 TRBJ1-2 medium-sized TRBV7-9 TGTGCCAGCAGCCCCCGGGCAGGGGGAGGCTACACCTTC CASSPRAGGGYTF
TRBD2 TRBJ2-1 NA TRBV11-2 TGTGCCAGCAGCCAACGTAGCGGGGATGGGAATGAGCAGTTCTTC CASSQRSGDGNEQFF
TRBD2 TRBJ2-5 once TRBV5-1 TGCGCCAGCAGCCCCCGAAGCGGGGGGCTGAGGAAAGAGACCCAGTACTTC CASSPRSGGLRKETQYF
NA TRBJ2-7 once TRBV27 TGTGCCAGCAGTTTATCCTCATACTCCTACGAACAGTACTTC CASSLSSYSYEQYF
TRBD1 TRBJ2-3 once TRBV18 TGTGCCAGCTCACCACCCGGGACAGGCCCCAAGGGATCGCAGTATTTT CASSPPGTGPKGSQYF
NA TRBJ2-5 NA TRBV2 TGTGCCAGCAGTGAGTTTGGGGAGACCCAGTACTTC CASSEFGETQYF
TRBD2 TRBJ2-1 NA TRBV28 TGTGCCAGCAGTTCGCTAGCGGGGGGCTCCTACAATGAGCAGTTCTTC CASSSLAGGSYNEQFF
NA TRBJ1-1 NA TRBV10-1 TGCGCCAGCAGCGACGGGACGGCCGGTGACACTGAAGCTTTCTTT CASSDGTAGDTEAFF
NA TRBJ1-1 NA TRBV5-6 TGTGCCAGCAGCTCATTGGGGGGGAGTTACACTGAAGCTTTCTTT CASSSLGGSYTEAFF
NA TRBJ1-2 NA TRBV9 TGTGCCAGCAGGCCCGACAGTAACTATGGCTACACCTTC CASRPDSNYGYTF
NA TRBJ2-2 NA TRBV2 TGTGCCAGCGTGAGGGCCCGGACCGGGGAGCTGTTTTTT CASVRARTGELFF
NA TRBJ1-1 few TRBV11-2 TGTGCCAGCAGCTTAGTTCCAGCAATGAACACTGAAGCTTTCTTT CASSLVPAMNTEAFF
TRBD2 TRBJ2-1 NA TRBV6-1 TGTGCCAGCAGTGTGCTAGCGGGAGGGGGGAATGAGCAGTTCTTC CASSVLAGGGNEQFF
NA TRBJ2-7 NA TRBV5-4 TGTGCCAGCAGCTTGGAACCAAAGGGAGGGGGGTACGAGCAGTACTTC CASSLEPKGGGYEQYF
NA TRBJ2-7 NA TRBV2 TGTGCCAGCAGTGAAGCGCTTAGGAGGGAGCCCTACTTC CASSEALRREPYF
NA TRBJ1-5 NA TRBV23-1 TGCGCCAGCAGTCAATCTGGGCATTGGTTTCAGCCCCAGCATTTT CASSQSGHWFQPQHF
NA TRBJ2-7 NA TRBV1 TGCACCCCACGAGGGCAGGGAAAGTCCTACGAGCAGTACTTC CTPRGQGKSYEQYF
NA TRBJ2-7 NA TRBV5-4 TGTGCCAGCAGCCCACCCAGCTCCTACGAGCAGTACTTC CASSPPSSYEQYF